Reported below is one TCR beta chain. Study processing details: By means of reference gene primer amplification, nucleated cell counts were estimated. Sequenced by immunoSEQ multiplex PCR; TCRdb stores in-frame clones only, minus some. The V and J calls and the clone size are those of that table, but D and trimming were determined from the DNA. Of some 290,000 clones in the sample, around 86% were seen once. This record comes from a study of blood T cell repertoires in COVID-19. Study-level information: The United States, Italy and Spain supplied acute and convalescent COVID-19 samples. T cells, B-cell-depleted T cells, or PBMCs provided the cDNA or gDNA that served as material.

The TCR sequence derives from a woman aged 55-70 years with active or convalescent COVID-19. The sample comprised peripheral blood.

CDR3 in amino acids: CASGASSGQGSTEAFF. DNA for the CDR3: TGTGCTAGTGGGGCCTCCTCCGGACAGGGGAGCACTGAAGCTTTCTTT. The V call is TRBV12-5, the J call TRBJ1-1; 9 nucleotides align to TRBD1. Germline CDR1 is LGHNT and CDR2 is FRNRAP. CDR3 length: 16 residues. With V trimmed by 6 bases and J by 4 bases, 12 bases remained unmatched.